The rows below give T cell receptor beta chains drawn from one sample of a study of blood T cell repertoires in COVID-19. Some clones are missing from TCRdb's copy, which holds only in-frame ones; the method was immunoSEQ multiplex PCR. The sample lists tens of thousands of clones, around 67% occurring once. Material for sequencing was peripheral blood. The receptors come from a human donor in a cohort sampled during active COVID-19. Both conserved end residues are part of each CDR3. D genes are given only for firm matches. Clone size is given for some rows only: seen once, a few or many times, or a class if the clone is expanded.

CDR3 DNA | CDR3 protein | V gene | D gene | J gene | clone size
TGTGCCAGCAGCGAGCCCCCGTCATTAGCGGGAGCAAGGCAGTTCTTC | CASSEPPSLAGARQFF | TRBV9 | TRBD2 | TRBJ2-1 | NA
TGTGCCAGCAGCCCTCTAGCGGGGGGAGTAGATACGCAGTATTTT | CASSPLAGGVDTQYF | TRBV7-3 | TRBD2 | TRBJ2-3 | NA
TGTGCCAGCAGTGGGACCGCGACGGCTCTTACAGGCCTTTTT | CASSGTATALTGLF | TRBV2 | NA | TRBJ2-3 | NA
TGTGCCACCAGCAGAGCAGGGGAATTAGCGGGAAGAGAGACCCAGTACTTC | CATSRAGELAGRETQYF | TRBV15 | TRBD2 | TRBJ2-5 | once
TGTGCCAGTAGTATTTACCCGAGGACAGGGCGGGGGGAGCAGTACTTC | CASSIYPRTGRGEQYF | TRBV19 | NA | TRBJ2-7 | NA
TGTGCCATCAGACCAAGGGGTTCCGGGACTAGCTTCTACGAGCAGTACTTC | CAIRPRGSGTSFYEQYF | TRBV10-3 | TRBD2 | TRBJ2-7 | NA
TGTGCTAGTGGCAGGGACAGGGCGTCTGGAAACACCATATATTTT | CASGRDRASGNTIYF | TRBV12-5 | TRBD1 | TRBJ1-3 | NA
TGTGCCAGCAGCCCCGACAGGGACTATGGCTACACCTTC | CASSPDRDYGYTF | TRBV12-3/TRBV12-4 | TRBD1 | TRBJ1-2 | NA
TGTGCCAGCAGCCTCGAAAACGGGAGGGCTAATGAAAAACTGTTTTTT | CASSLENGRANEKLFF | TRBV5-4 | NA | TRBJ1-4 | NA
TGTGCCAGCTCACTAAGTCAGGGGAGTAACTATGGCTACACCTTC | CASSLSQGSNYGYTF | TRBV18 | NA | TRBJ1-2 | NA
TGTGCCAGCAGCTTTGGGGGGGCCTGGAATGAGCAGTTCTTC | CASSFGGAWNEQFF | TRBV7-9 | NA | TRBJ2-1 | NA
TGTGCCAGCAGCTTGGGGGCTCGAAACTATGGCTACACCTTC | CASSLGARNYGYTF | TRBV7-9 | NA | TRBJ1-2 | few
TGTGCCAGCAGCTTAGTAGCTGACAGCCCAAACCTTCAAGAGACCCAGTACTTC | CASSLVADSPNLQETQYF | TRBV7-8 | NA | TRBJ2-5 | few
TGCGCCAGCAGCAAGGCGGGGACAGGGGCAAGAGATACGCAGTATTTT | CASSKAGTGARDTQYF | TRBV5-1 | TRBD1 | TRBJ2-3 | NA
TGCAGTGCTAGTTGGCCAATCACAGATACGCAGTATTTT | CSASWPITDTQYF | TRBV20-1 | NA | TRBJ2-3 | NA
TGTGCCAGCTCTGAGGGACTAGCGGGAGGAAGTAATGAGCAGTTCTTC | CASSEGLAGGSNEQFF | TRBV18 | TRBD2 | TRBJ2-1 | NA
TGCGCCAGCAGCTCGGGACAGAAAAACACCGGGGAGCTGTTTTTT | CASSSGQKNTGELFF | TRBV5-1 | TRBD1 | TRBJ2-2 | few
TGTGCCAGCAGTCCGACAGGGGTCCCCACCGGGGAGCTGTTTTTT | CASSPTGVPTGELFF | TRBV27 | TRBD1 | TRBJ2-2 | NA
TGTGCCAGCTCATTCGCCTTCGTGGGACAGGGGGGAAACAATGAGCAGTTCTTC | CASSFAFVGQGGNNEQFF | TRBV18 | TRBD1 | TRBJ2-1 | once